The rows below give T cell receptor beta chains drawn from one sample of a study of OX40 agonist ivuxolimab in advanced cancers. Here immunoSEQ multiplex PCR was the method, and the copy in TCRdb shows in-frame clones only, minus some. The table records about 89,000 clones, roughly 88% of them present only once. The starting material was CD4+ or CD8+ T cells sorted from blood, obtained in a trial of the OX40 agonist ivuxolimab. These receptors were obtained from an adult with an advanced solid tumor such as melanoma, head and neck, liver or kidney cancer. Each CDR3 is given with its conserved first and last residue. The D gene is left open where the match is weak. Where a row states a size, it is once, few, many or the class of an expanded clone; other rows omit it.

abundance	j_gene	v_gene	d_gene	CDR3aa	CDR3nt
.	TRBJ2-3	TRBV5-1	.	CASSSQLSLQDTQYF	TGCGCCAGCAGCTCCCAGCTCTCTCTTCAGGATACGCAGTATTTT
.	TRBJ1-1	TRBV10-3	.	CAISGGGMNTEAFF	TGTGCCATCAGTGGGGGGGGCATGAACACTGAAGCTTTCTTT
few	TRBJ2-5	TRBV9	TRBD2	CASSAGTSGGMQETQYF	TGTGCCAGCAGCGCCGGGACTAGCGGGGGGATGCAAGAGACCCAGTACTTC
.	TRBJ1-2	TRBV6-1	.	CASSERGNYGYTF	TGTGCCAGCAGCGAAAGGGGGAACTATGGCTACACCTTC
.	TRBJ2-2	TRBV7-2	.	CASSLGLISSNTGELFF	TGTGCCAGCAGCTTAGGCCTGATCTCTTCTAACACCGGGGAGCTGTTTTTT
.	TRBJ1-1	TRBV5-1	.	CASSGDGTEAFF	TGCGCCAGCAGCGGTGACGGCACTGAAGCTTTCTTT
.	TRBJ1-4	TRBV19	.	CASSYTGTREKLFF	TGTGCCAGTAGTTACACAGGGACGAGGGAAAAACTGTTTTTT
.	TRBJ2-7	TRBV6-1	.	CASSEALNPTYEQYF	TGTGCCAGCAGTGAAGCATTGAATCCGACCTACGAGCAGTACTTC
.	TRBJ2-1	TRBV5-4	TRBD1	CASSLPGQADNEQFF	TGTGCCAGCAGCTTACCGGGACAGGCAGACAATGAGCAGTTCTTC
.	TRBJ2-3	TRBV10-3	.	CAISEKQVTDTQYF	TGTGCCATCAGTGAGAAACAAGTCACAGATACGCAGTATTTT
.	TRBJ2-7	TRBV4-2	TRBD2	CASSQELAGVGYEQYF	TGTGCCAGCAGCCAAGAACTAGCGGGGGTGGGCTACGAGCAGTACTTC
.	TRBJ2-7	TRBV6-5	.	CASSYSTARADYEQYF	TGTGCCAGCAGTTACTCGACAGCCCGGGCAGACTACGAGCAGTACTTC
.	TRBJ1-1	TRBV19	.	CASSIGWAVMNTEAFF	TGTGCCAGTAGTATAGGATGGGCGGTCATGAACACTGAAGCTTTCTTT
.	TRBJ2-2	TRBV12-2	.	CASRLLRGMNTGELFF	TGTGCAAGTCGCTTGTTAAGAGGGATGAACACCGGGGAGCTGTTTTTT
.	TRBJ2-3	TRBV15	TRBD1	CATSFGQARTDTQYF	TGTGCCACCAGCTTCGGACAGGCCCGCACAGATACGCAGTATTTT
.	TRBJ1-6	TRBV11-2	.	CASSLVPTVYNSPLHF	TGTGCCAGCAGCTTAGTGCCCACAGTCTATAATTCACCCCTCCACTTT
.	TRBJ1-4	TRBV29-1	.	CSVSIRGGDHEKLFF	TGCAGCGTTTCGATCAGGGGAGGCGATCATGAAAAACTGTTTTTT
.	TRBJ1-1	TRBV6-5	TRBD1	CASSYYGDRLNTEAFF	TGTGCCAGCAGTTACTATGGGGACAGGTTGAACACTGAAGCTTTCTTT
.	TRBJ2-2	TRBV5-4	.	CASSLETRGLFF	TGTGCCAGCAGCTTGGAAACAAGGGGGCTGTTTTTT
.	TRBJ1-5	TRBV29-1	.	CSVGDPNQPQHF	TGCAGCGTTGGGGACCCCAATCAGCCCCAGCATTTT
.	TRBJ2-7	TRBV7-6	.	CASSPWTDREQYF	TGTGCCAGCAGCCCCTGGACAGACCGCGAGCAGTACTTC
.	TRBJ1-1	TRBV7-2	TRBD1	CASSPHRGTEAFF	TGTGCCAGCAGCCCCCACAGGGGAACTGAAGCTTTCTTT
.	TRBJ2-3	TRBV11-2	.	CASTPTRDTQYF	TGTGCCAGCACCCCGACCCGAGATACGCAGTATTTT
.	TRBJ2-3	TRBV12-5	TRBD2	CASGSSRSGTSVDTQYF	TGTGCTAGTGGTTCTTCCCGTTCCGGGACTAGCGTAGATACGCAGTATTTT
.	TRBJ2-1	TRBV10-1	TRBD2	CASRAGTGLAGNNEQFF	TGCGCCAGCCGTGCGGGGACCGGACTAGCGGGTAACAATGAGCAGTTCTTC